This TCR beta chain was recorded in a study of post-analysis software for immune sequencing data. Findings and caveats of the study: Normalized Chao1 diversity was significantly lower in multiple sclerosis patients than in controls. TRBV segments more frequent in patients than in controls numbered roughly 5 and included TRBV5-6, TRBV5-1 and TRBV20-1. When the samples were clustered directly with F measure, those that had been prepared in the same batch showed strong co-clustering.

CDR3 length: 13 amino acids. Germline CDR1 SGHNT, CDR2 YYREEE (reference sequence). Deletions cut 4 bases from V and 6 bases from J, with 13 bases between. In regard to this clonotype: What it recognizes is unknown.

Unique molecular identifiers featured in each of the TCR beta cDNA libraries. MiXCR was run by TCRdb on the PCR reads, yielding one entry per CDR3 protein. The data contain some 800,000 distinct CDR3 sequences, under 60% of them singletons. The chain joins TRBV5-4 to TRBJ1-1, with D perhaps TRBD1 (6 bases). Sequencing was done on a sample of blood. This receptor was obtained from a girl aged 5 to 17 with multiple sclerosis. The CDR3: CASSGLQGPEAFF. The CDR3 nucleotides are TGTGCCAGCAGCGGGCTTCAGGGGCCTGAAGCTTTCTTT.